Below, one T cell receptor (beta chain) is given with its context. Its matching antigen is unknown. The data originate from a study of OX40 agonist ivuxolimab in advanced cancers. Study summary: A mean age of approximately 60 years, range roughly 23 to 79, was recorded, and 70% to 85% were male. Of the patients, three showed partial responses, one with hepatocellular carcinoma and two with cutaneous melanoma. Study-level points and caveats: Some patients who did not respond also had low normalized T-cell clonal expansion.

The CDR3 is made up of 14 amino acids. Germline assignment: CDR1 SGHVS and CDR2 FNYEAQ. V lost 1 base and J lost 2, with 9 bases in between. Using immunoSEQ multiplex PCR, the repertoire was profiled, and TCRdb retains in-frame clones only, with some absent. The sample has fewer than 25,000 clones, about nine tenths seen once. The genes are TRBV7-6 and TRBJ2-7; D is perhaps TRBD1 or TRBD2 (5 bases each). This clonotype originated in an adult with an advanced solid tumor such as melanoma, head and neck, liver or kidney cancer. This sample comprised CD4+ or CD8+ T cells sorted from blood, obtained in a trial of the OX40 agonist ivuxolimab. The CDR3 sequence: CASSLVGGTYEQYF. CDR3 coding DNA: TGTGCCAGCAGCTTAGTTGGGGGTACCTACGAGCAGTACTTC.